The 22 T cell receptor beta chains below all came from one sample that was sequenced in a study of OX40 agonist ivuxolimab in advanced cancers. The method was immunoSEQ multiplex PCR; TCRdb's version includes in-frame clones alone and lacks a portion of them. The table records tens of thousands of clones, approximately 92% of them present only once. Source: CD4+ or CD8+ T cells sorted from blood, taken in a trial of the OX40 agonist ivuxolimab. These receptors originate from an adult with an advanced solid tumor such as melanoma, head and neck, liver or kidney cancer.

This clone came up once. V is TRBV6-5 and J is TRBJ1-1; D gene ambiguous. This CDR3 comprises 13 residues. V was cut by 7 bases and J by 4 bases, with 13 bases left in between. Germline CDR1 and CDR2: MNHEY and SVGAGI. CDR3 DNA sequence: TGTGCCAGCACCCGGACGGTGGGCACTGAAGCTTTCTTT. Translating gives CASTRTVGTEAFF.

This sequence joins TRBV5-1 and TRBJ2-4; 8 bases agree with TRBD1. Germline CDR1 is SGHRS and CDR2 is YFSETQ. CDR3 size: 15 residues. The V gene end was trimmed by 8 bases and the J gene end by 3 bases; junction bases not matched to a gene: 10. The CDR3 reads CASHRTGYDKNIQYF. As DNA, the CDR3 is TGCGCCAGTCACAGGACAGGGTACGACAAAAACATTCAGTACTTC.

V is TRBV28 and J is TRBJ2-7, with D unclear. The V end lost 7 bases, the J end lost 3 bases, and 13 bases lay between the germline ends. Germline V CDR1 and CDR2: MDHEN, SYDVKM. CDR3 length: 13 amino acids. CDR3 region: CASTEGTGYEQYF. As DNA, the CDR3 is TGTGCCAGCACCGAAGGAACCGGCTACGAGCAGTACTTC.

The J gene is TRBJ1-5, the V gene TRBV19; maybe TRBD1 (6 bases). The CDR3 is 15 residues long. Germline V gene data show CDR1 as LNHDA and CDR2 as SQIVND (reference sequence). The ends were cut back, 4 bases at V and 7 bases at J, with 17 bases in the middle. As DNA, the CDR3 is TGTGCCAGTAGTAGGACAGACAGAACCCTCCAGCCCCAGCATTTT. Translation: CASSRTDRTLQPQHF.

The rearrangement links TRBV30 to TRBJ1-1; possible D gene TRBD1, 5 bases. V lost 4 bases and J 1 base, leaving 10 bases between the germline ends. This CDR3 has 13 residues. Germline lookup yields CDR1 GTSNPN and CDR2 SVGIG (reference sequence). DNA for the CDR3: TGTGCCTGGATGGGACTGAAGAACACTGAAGCTTTCTTT. Residues: CAWMGLKNTEAFF.

The chain employs TRBV6-6 and TRBJ2-2, with D possibly matching TRBD2 (5 bases). The CDR3 is 13 residues long. Germline CDR1 and CDR2: MNHNY and SVGAGI (reference sequence). With 2 bases removed from V and 7 bases from J, the gap between germline ends came to 8 bases. This CDR3 reads CASSYSGSGELFF. The CDR3 coding sequence is TGTGCCAGCAGTTACAGTGGGAGCGGGGAGCTGTTTTTT.

J is TRBJ2-6 and V is TRBV19; 7 nucleotides line up with TRBD1. This CDR3 contains 18 residues. With V trimmed by 5 bases and J by 0 bases, 10 bases remained unmatched. From germline, CDR1 is LNHDA and CDR2 SQIVND (reference sequence). CDR3 DNA sequence: TGTGCCAGTAGTGGCCGGGACAGAGCGTCCTCTGGGGCCAACGTCCTGACTTTC. This gives the protein CASSGRDRASSGANVLTF. The full variable domain, rest sourced from reference TRBV19 and TRBJ2-6, is DGGITQSPKYLFRKEGQNVTLSCEQNLNHDAMYWYRQDPGQGLRLIYYSQIVNDFQKGDIAEGYSVSREKKESFPLTVTSAQKNPTAFYLCASSGRDRASSGANVLTFGAGSRLTVL.

The V gene is TRBV19, the J gene TRBJ1-5; 9 nucleotides line up with TRBD1. V was clipped by 7 bases and J by 5 bases; unmatched bases: 9. Per germline, CDR1 LNHDA and CDR2 SQIVND (reference sequence). The CDR3 length is 15 residues. CDR3 loop: CASTRTGGAYQPQHF. The DNA of the CDR3 is TGTGCCAGTACCCGAACAGGGGGCGCGTATCAGCCCCAGCATTTT.

This chain connects TRBV11-3 to TRBJ2-3; possibly TRBD1 or TRBD2 for D (5 bases each). Deletions cut 5 bases from V and 4 bases from J, with 7 bases between. Looked up from germline, CDR1 is SGHNT and CDR2 is YENEEA. The CDR3 totals 12 residues. CDR3 in DNA: TGTGCCAGCAGCCGAGGGGCAGATACGCAGTATTTT. Amino acid sequence: CASSRGADTQYF.

The V gene is TRBV11-2, the J gene TRBJ2-3; D possibly corresponds to TRBD1 (6 bases). The V gene's germline CDR1 is SGHAT and CDR2 FQNNGV. V was trimmed by 1 base and J by 1 base, leaving 12 bases between them. CDR3 length: 16 residues. In nucleotides, the CDR3 is TGTGCCAGCAGCTTAGCCCCCAACAGGGGCACAGATACGCAGTATTTT. Residues: CASSLAPNRGTDTQYF.

The chain joins TRBV5-1 to TRBJ1-3; D is possibly TRBD1 (6 bases). CDR3 length equals 16 residues. Germline loops: CDR1 SGHRS, CDR2 YFSETQ. Between the trimmed V and J ends, which lost 1 base and 0 bases, there was a span of 11 bases. CDR3 sequence (DNA): TGCGCCAGCAGCTTGACAGGGCCAAGCTCTGGAAACACCATATATTTT. Protein: CASSLTGPSSGNTIYF.

This chain links TRBV30 with TRBJ2-3; D perhaps matches TRBD2 (6 bases). Trimming pared 3 bases from V and 2 bases from J, leaving 15 bases between. The germline gives CDR1 GTSNPN, CDR2 SVGIG (reference sequence). The CDR3 is 15 amino acids. The CDR3 region is CAWRQTGSNTDTQYF. As DNA, the CDR3 is TGTGCCTGGAGGCAAACCGGGAGCAACACAGATACGCAGTATTTT.

The J gene is TRBJ2-3, the V gene TRBV11-2, with 7 bases matching TRBD1. V lost 2 bases and J lost 5; bases outside the gene matches: 4. CDR1 and CDR2 from the germline V gene are SGHAT and FQNNGV. This CDR3 comprises 14 residues. The CDR3 sequence is CASSLYRGGDTQYF. Written as DNA, the CDR3 is TGTGCCAGCAGCTTATACAGGGGCGGAGATACGCAGTATTTT.

The chain links TRBV5-1 to TRBJ2-5, with 10 positions matching TRBD2. The germline V gene has CDR1 SGHRS and CDR2 YFSETQ. Unmatched junction bases numbered 12, after V lost 5 bases and J lost 5 bases. This CDR3 comprises 16 residues. The CDR3 DNA reads as TGCGCCAGCAGTGCGACTAGCGGGCAACCCAGGGAGACCCAGTACTTC. Amino acid sequence: CASSATSGQPRETQYF.

The chain joins TRBV15 to TRBJ2-5, with D perhaps matching TRBD1 (6 bases). This CDR3 is 14 amino acids long. In germline, CDR1 is LNHNV, CDR2 YYDKDF (reference sequence). Deletions cut 5 bases from V and 5 bases from J, with 15 bases between. CDR3 sequence: CATSGTGWGETQYF. Written as DNA, the CDR3 is TGTGCCACCAGCGGAACAGGGTGGGGGGAGACCCAGTACTTC.

The chain has TRBV2 and TRBJ2-3; D possibly corresponds to TRBD2 (7 bases). The V and J ends lost 6 bases and 6 bases respectively, with 13 bases between them. Looked up from germline, CDR1 is SNHLY and CDR2 is FYNNEI. The CDR3 totals 13 residues. Written as DNA, the CDR3 is TGTGCCAGCAGGCCCGGGGGGCGGGATACGCAGTATTTT. This encodes CASRPGGRDTQYF.

The chain employs TRBV4-1 and TRBJ2-3; 7 bases line up with TRBD1. Germline-derived CDR1 and CDR2 are MGHRA and YSYEKL. CDR3 length: 13 amino acids. Trimming at V came to 10 bases and at J to 2 bases, leaving 6 bases not matched to a gene. CDR3 DNA: TGCGCCACGGTAGGGGGCATCACAGATACGCAGTATTTT. It encodes CATVGGITDTQYF.

This clone has a handful of counts. This chain links TRBV20-1 with TRBJ1-1; D is perhaps TRBD1 (6 bases). The length of the CDR3 is 11 residues. CDR1 is DFQATT and CDR2 is SNEGSKA in the germline V gene (reference sequence). V lost 0 bases, J lost 10 bases, and 9 bases lay in between. CDR3 amino acids: CSAREGTRAFF. In DNA form, the CDR3 reads TGCAGTGCTAGAGAGGGGACAAGAGCTTTCTTT.

The J gene is TRBJ2-5, the V gene TRBV5-4; 7 bases agree with TRBD1. The V gene end was trimmed by 4 bases and the J gene end by 2 bases; junction bases not matched to a gene: 8. The CDR3 runs 15 residues. Germline CDR1 SGHNT, CDR2 YYREEE (reference sequence). The CDR3 loop reads CASSPPGQRQETQYF. DNA of the CDR3: TGTGCCAGCAGCCCACCGGGACAGCGACAAGAGACCCAGTACTTC.

The rearrangement uses TRBV5-1 and TRBJ2-3, with TRBD2 as a possible D gene (7 bases). The V and J ends lost 4 bases and 2 bases respectively, with 29 bases between them. Per the germline V gene, CDR1 is SGHRS and CDR2 is YFSETQ. The CDR3 is 20 residues long. The CDR3 here is CASSGGAEWLAEGNTDTQYF. CDR3 in DNA: TGCGCCAGCAGCGGGGGCGCCGAGTGGCTAGCGGAGGGGAACACAGATACGCAGTATTTT.

CDR3 DNA sequence: TGTGCCAGCAGCTTATTCGGGACAGGGGCGGGGGAGCAGTACTTC. This gives the protein CASSLFGTGAGEQYF. V usage is TRBV7-9 and J usage is TRBJ2-7, with 10 bases lining up with TRBD1. The J segment lost 7 bases and the V segment lost 2 bases, leaving 8 bases of the junction unmatched. The germline V gene has CDR1 SEHNR and CDR2 FQNEAQ (reference sequence). This CDR3 contains 15 residues. Together with reference TRBV7-9 and TRBJ2-7, the CDR3 gives the full variable domain: DTGVSQNPRHKITKRGQNVTFRCDPISEHNRLYWYRQTLGQGPEFLTYFQNEAQLEKSRLLSDRFSAERPKGSFSTLEIQRTEQGDSAMYLCASSLFGTGAGEQYFGPGTRLTVT.

The rearrangement uses TRBV6-5 and TRBJ2-7, with 12 nucleotides matching TRBD1. Germline values: CDR1 MNHEY, CDR2 SVGAGI. The CDR3 extends over 14 amino acids. The V gene end was trimmed by 6 bases and the J gene end by 5 bases; junction bases not matched to a gene: 5. CDR3 sequence: CASSSGTGGNEQYF. The CDR3 nucleotides are TGTGCCAGCAGCTCCGGGACAGGGGGCAACGAGCAGTACTTC.